Below are 20 T cell receptor beta chains sequenced from a single sample in a study of early T cells in non-severe SARS-CoV-2 infection. TCRdb reanalysed the 5' RACE reads using MiXCR and keeps one entry per CDR3 protein. The sample shows roughly 50,000 distinct CDR3 sequences, around 8% of them seen only once. The sample taken for sequencing was whole blood. The receptors originated from an adult who was a healthcare worker with PCR-confirmed SARS-CoV-2 infection or an uninfected control (not recorded which).

There are a few counts of this clonotype. The chain employs TRBV19 and TRBJ2-3, with D possibly TRBD1 on 6 matching bases. Germline CDR1 LNHDA, CDR2 SQIVND (reference sequence). The CDR3 covers 12 residues. Trimming took off 4 bases at V and 4 bases at J, with 6 bases between the two ends. This CDR3 reads CASSTGADTQYF. For the CDR3, the DNA is TGTGCCAGTAGTACAGGGGCAGATACGCAGTATTTT.

This rearrangement joins TRBV11-3 to TRBJ1-1; D perhaps matches TRBD1 (5 bases). The CDR3 covers 13 residues. Germline-derived CDR1 and CDR2 are SGHNT and YENEEA. V lost 5 bases, J lost 4 bases, and 11 bases lay in between. The CDR3 DNA reads as TGTGCCAGCAGCGCGGGGGAGATCACTGAAGCTTTCTTT. Translated, it gives CASSAGEITEAFF. Based on the CDR3 plus reference TRBV11-3 and TRBJ1-1, the full variable domain is EAGVVQSPRYKIIEKKQPVAFWCNPISGHNTLYWYLQNLGQGPELLIRYENEEAVDDSQLPKDRFSAERLKGVDSTLKIQPAELGDSAVYLCASSAGEITEAFFGQGTRLTVV.

This clonotype was seen more than once but under ten times. The rearrangement uses TRBV18 and TRBJ1-6; possibly TRBD1 for D (6 bases). Trimming removed 4 bases at V and 4 bases at J, with 20 bases between. There are 18 residues in the CDR3. Per germline, CDR1 KGHSH and CDR2 LQKENI. The CDR3 DNA is TGTGCCAGCTCACTTCTCGGACAGTCTCAGGGTTATAATTCACCCCTCCACTTT. Its protein is CASSLLGQSQGYNSPLHF.

This clonotype was observed at least ten times. The J gene is TRBJ1-5, the V gene TRBV6-5; a weak D match, TRBD1 (6 bases). Germline V CDR1 and CDR2: MNHEY, SVGAGI. V was shortened by 6 bases and J by 9 bases, with 15 bases between the two germline ends. This CDR3 region has 13 residues. In nucleotides, the CDR3 is TGTGCCAGCAGGACGGGACGGACAGTGCCCCAGCATTTT. This translates into CASRTGRTVPQHF.

This clonotype was detected only a few times. This rearrangement joins TRBV13 to TRBJ1-1, with 10 bases matching TRBD1. The ends lost 5 bases at V and 3 bases at J; junction bases unmatched: 6. Germline CDR1 reads PRHDT; CDR2 reads FYEKMQ (reference sequence). The CDR3 is made up of 15 amino acids. The DNA of the CDR3 is TGTGCCAGCAGCAATCGCGGACAGGGGGACACTGAAGCTTTCTTT. It specifies CASSNRGQGDTEAFF.

This rearrangement joins TRBV4-2 to TRBJ1-2, with no clear D. The germline V gene encodes CDR1 LGHNA and CDR2 YNFKEQ. The CDR3 runs to 13 residues. Trimming took off 0 bases at V and 6 bases at J, with 8 bases between the two ends. CDR3 coding DNA: TGTGCCAGCAGCCAAGACAACTGGAATGGCTACACCTTC. It yields the protein CASSQDNWNGYTF.

This clonotype appeared many times. The genes are TRBV20-1 and TRBJ1-2; D not resolved. V was clipped by 0 bases and J by 2 bases, with 13 bases between them. Germline V gene sequence: CDR1 DFQATT, CDR2 SNEGSKA (reference sequence). The CDR3 contains 15 residues. CDR3 sequence (DNA): TGCAGTGCTAGAGATAGCGGGAGGATAAACTATGGCTACACCTTC. Translating gives CSARDSGRINYGYTF.

In its sample, this clonotype was seen many times. The rearrangement links TRBV7-6 to TRBJ2-3, with D perhaps given as TRBD1 or TRBD2 (5 bases each). The CDR3 extends over 16 amino acids. V lost 3 bases and J 0 bases, leaving 13 bases between the germline ends. Germline V gene lookup returns CDR1 SGHVS and CDR2 FNYEAQ. CDR3 amino acids: CASSFWGPQSTDTQYF. CDR3 sequence (DNA): TGTGCCAGCAGCTTCTGGGGACCCCAGAGCACAGATACGCAGTATTTT.

The V call is TRBV11-2, the J call TRBJ1-6; no reliable D call. This CDR3 is 15 amino acids long. Trimming removed 1 base at V and 5 bases at J, with 9 bases between. Germline V gene data show CDR1 as SGHAT and CDR2 as FQNNGV. CDR3 sequence (DNA): TGTGCCAGCAGCTTAGGCTGGCAGAATAATTCACCCCTCCACTTT. This gives the protein CASSLGWQNNSPLHF.

This clonotype was picked up many times. The V gene is TRBV7-9, the J gene TRBJ2-7; 7 nucleotides align to TRBD2. In germline, CDR1 is SEHNR, CDR2 FQNEAQ (reference sequence). The CDR3 totals 15 residues. Trimming removed 3 bases from V and 3 bases from J; junction bases left unmatched: 8. CDR3 sequence: CASSLGGANLYEQYF. CDR3 nucleotide sequence: TGTGCCAGCAGCTTGGGAGGGGCCAATCTCTACGAGCAGTACTTC.

This clonotype has a count of ten or more. The V and J genes are TRBV20-1 and TRBJ2-5; D perhaps matches TRBD2 (6 bases). V gave up 3 bases and J gave up 4 bases, with 9 bases separating them. Germline CDR1 and CDR2: DFQATT and SNEGSKA (reference sequence). The CDR3 extends over 12 amino acids. The CDR3 sequence: CSASGSRETQYF. The CDR3 DNA sequence: TGCAGTGCTAGCGGGAGTAGAGAGACCCAGTACTTC.

This chain connects TRBV11-2 to TRBJ1-5; 10 positions agree with TRBD1. The CDR3 extends over 14 amino acids. V shed 5 bases, J shed 5 bases, and the junction held 3 bases outside the gene matches. Germline CDR1 SGHAT, CDR2 FQNNGV. Written as DNA, the CDR3 is TGTGCCAGCAGCGGGGACAGGGGAGATCAGCCCCAGCATTTT. Translated: CASSGDRGDQPQHF. The whole variable domain, remainder taken from reference TRBV11-2 and TRBJ1-5, is EAGVAQSPRYKIIEKRQSVAFWCNPISGHATLYWYQQILGQGPKLLIQFQNNGVVDDSQLPKDRFSAERLKGVDSTLKIQPAKLEDSAVYLCASSGDRGDQPQHFGDGTRLSIL.

This chain uses TRBV11-2 with TRBJ2-7, with 7 bases aligning to TRBD2. The germline gives CDR1 SGHAT, CDR2 FQNNGV. The junction had 11 bases not matched to a gene; V was cut back by 5 bases and J by 4 bases. The CDR3 is made up of 15 amino acids. CDR3 sequence reads: CASSHYKGTTYEQYF. The CDR3 bases are TGTGCCAGCAGCCATTATAAGGGGACTACTTACGAGCAGTACTTC.

The chain combines TRBV4-3 with TRBJ2-1, with TRBD1 matching over 7 bases. Per the germline V gene, CDR1 is LGHNA and CDR2 is YSLEER. There are 14 residues in the CDR3. Unmatched junction bases numbered 12, after V lost 11 bases and J lost 5 bases. The CDR3 DNA follows: TGCGCCCCAGGGGGACCACGGGGAGACAATGAGCAGTTCTTC. As protein: CAPGGPRGDNEQFF.

This clonotype was counted at least ten times. The V call is TRBV30, the J call TRBJ2-1; 8 bases map to TRBD2. Trimming cost V 2 bases and J 4 bases; bases outside gene matches: 4. This CDR3 has 14 residues. CDR1 is GTSNPN, CDR2 SVGIG, per germline (reference sequence). CDR3 sequence (DNA): TGTGCCTGGAGTCCCACTAGCGGTTACAATGAGCAGTTCTTC. Protein sequence: CAWSPTSGYNEQFF.

Many counts were recorded for this clonotype. This rearrangement joins TRBV3-1 to TRBJ1-1; a possible D gene is TRBD1 (6 bases). V was shortened by 5 bases and J by 3 bases, with 19 bases between the two germline ends. CDR3 length: 16 residues. The germline CDR1 and CDR2 sequences are LGHDT and YNNKEL (reference sequence). CDR3 bases: TGTGCCAGCAGCATAACCTCGGGACACGGCCACACTGAAGCTTTCTTT. Its protein is CASSITSGHGHTEAFF. Full variable domain (outside the CDR3, taken from reference TRBV3-1 and TRBJ1-1): DTAVSQTPKYLVTQMGNDKSIKCEQNLGHDTMYWYKQDSKKFLKIMFSYNNKELIINETVPNRFSPKSPDKAHLNLHINSLELGDSAVYFCASSITSGHGHTEAFFGQGTRLTVV.

This clonotype has at least ten counts. The chain recombines TRBV7-9 with TRBJ2-1, with a tentative D call TRBD2 (6 bases). Trimming removed 5 bases from V and 8 bases from J, with 16 bases in between. The CDR3 is 14 residues long. In germline, CDR1 is SEHNR, CDR2 FQNEAQ (reference sequence). CDR3 in amino acids: CASSPRGAGHEQFF. CDR3 sequence (DNA): TGTGCCAGCAGCCCCCGAGGGGCGGGGCATGAGCAGTTCTTC.

This clonotype has just a few counts. The chain carries TRBV7-6 and TRBJ1-6, with 8 bases aligning to TRBD1. Unmatched junction bases numbered 3, after V lost 6 bases and J lost 5 bases. From germline, CDR1 is SGHVS and CDR2 FNYEAQ. The CDR3 has 14 amino acids. This CDR3 is CASRDRDHNSPLHF. The CDR3 coding sequence is TGTGCCAGCAGGGACAGGGACCATAATTCACCCCTCCACTTT. Full variable domain (outside the CDR3, taken from reference TRBV7-6 and TRBJ1-6): GAGVSQSPRYKVTKRGQDVALRCDPISGHVSLYWYRQALGQGPEFLTYFNYEAQQDKSGLPNDRFSAERPEGSISTLTIQRTEQRDSAMYRCASRDRDHNSPLHFGNGTRLTVT.

The chain has TRBV27 and TRBJ2-7; possibly TRBD2 for D (6 bases). The CDR3 runs 18 residues. V dropped 4 bases and J dropped 0 bases, with 22 bases sitting between them. Germline CDR1 and CDR2: MNHEY and SMNVEV (reference sequence). The CDR3 DNA reads TGTGCCAGCAGTTATAACGCAGGAGGGCAAAAATTCTCCTACGAGCAGTACTTC. It translates to CASSYNAGGQKFSYEQYF.

This clonotype showed up many times. The chain joins TRBV18 to TRBJ2-2; no reliable D call. Germline values: CDR1 KGHSH, CDR2 LQKENI. The CDR3 has 13 residues. V was shortened by 2 bases and J by 3 bases, with 4 bases between the two germline ends. The CDR3 spells CASSPVDTGELFF. CDR3 coding DNA: TGTGCCAGCTCACCAGTCGACACCGGGGAGCTGTTTTTT.